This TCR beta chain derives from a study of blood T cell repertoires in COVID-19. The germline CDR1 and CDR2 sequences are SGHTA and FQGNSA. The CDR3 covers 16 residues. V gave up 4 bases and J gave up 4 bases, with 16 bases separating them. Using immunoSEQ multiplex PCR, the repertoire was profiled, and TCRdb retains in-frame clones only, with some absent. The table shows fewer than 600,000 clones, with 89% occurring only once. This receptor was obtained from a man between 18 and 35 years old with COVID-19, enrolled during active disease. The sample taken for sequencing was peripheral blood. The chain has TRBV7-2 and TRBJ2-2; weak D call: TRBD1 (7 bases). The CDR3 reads CASSWQGGFTTGELFF. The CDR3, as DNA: TGTGCCAGCAGCTGGCAGGGGGGTTTCACCACCGGGGAGCTGTTTTTT.